What follows describes a single T cell receptor beta chain. The antigen this receptor binds is unknown. No much larger clone is present one base from it, and per-base qualities are unavailable. The sample is drawn from a study of technical replicates of blood from a handful of donors (dated by TCRdb to 2017 to 2019). Receptor amplification or capture employed the immunoSEQ multiplex PCR assay. The table was pulled from immuneACCESS by TCRdb, which kept in-frame rearrangements only. Such tables lose some clones; where checked, under half of the loss comes from unresolved V genes, and the rest has no known cause. Within this sample are about 83,000 clones, with 95% to 97% of them counted one time only. About 0.31% of the sample is held by the ten biggest clonotypes. The sample consisted of T cells isolated from PBMCs. This receptor was taken from a human donor in good health.

The CDR3 sequence is CASSEILWEVPYEQYF. The DNA is as follows: TGTGCCAGCAGTGAAATTTTGTGGGAGGTCCCCTACGAGCAGTACTTC. The rearrangement joined TRBV6-1 to TRBJ2-7; TRBD2 could be the D gene, as 6 bases match. Cut back by 2 bases and 2 bases, the V and J ends lie 16 bases apart. The CDR3 runs 16 amino acids, cysteine and phenylalanine included. The sequence is cut down to CDR3 DNA, 48 bases in frame from base 1. CDR1 is given as MNHNS and CDR2 as SASEGT, both from the germline V gene.